Following are 10 T cell receptor beta chains from one sample sequenced in a study of blood T cell repertoires in COVID-19. TCRdb's copy holds only in-frame clones and misses some; the assay was immunoSEQ multiplex PCR. The table shows roughly 200,000 clones, with around nine tenths occurring only once. The sequenced sample consisted of peripheral blood. The receptors were gathered from a man between 18 and 35 years old with active or convalescent COVID-19.

In nucleotides, the CDR3 is TGCAGCGTTGGGATGACAGGGCCGGAGGGCTACACCTTC. It codes for CSVGMTGPEGYTF. The J gene is TRBJ1-2, the V gene TRBV29-1, with 7 nucleotides matching TRBD1. Germline V gives CDR1 SQVTM, CDR2 ANQGSEA. The CDR3 totals 13 residues. V lost 4 bases, J lost 8 bases, and 10 bases stayed unmatched.

The rearrangement joins TRBV6-5 to TRBJ1-2; D may be TRBD1 (6 bases). CDR1 is MNHEY and CDR2 is SVGAGI in the germline V gene. Between the trimmed V and J ends, which lost 2 bases and 7 bases, there was a span of 11 bases. The CDR3 is made up of 13 amino acids. CDR3 nucleotide sequence: TGTGCCAGCAGTTACCTACAGGGTCTTGGCTACACCTTC. This gives the protein CASSYLQGLGYTF.

V usage is TRBV18 and J usage is TRBJ2-2; 9 bases agree with TRBD1. Germline V gives CDR1 KGHSH, CDR2 LQKENI. The CDR3 extends over 17 amino acids. Trimming cost V 3 bases and J 2 bases; bases outside gene matches: 7. In nucleotides, the CDR3 is TGTGCCAGCTCACCCCCCCGGGGACAGGGAAACACCGGGGAGCTGTTTTTT. It encodes CASSPPRGQGNTGELFF. Combining the CDR3 with reference TRBV18 and TRBJ2-2 gives the whole variable domain NAGVMQNPRHLVRRRGQEARLRCSPMKGHSHVYWYRQLPEEGLKFMVYLQKENIIDESGMPKERFSAEFPKEGPSILRIQQVVRGDSAAYFCASSPPRGQGNTGELFFGEGSRLTVL.

This chain joins TRBV20-1 and TRBJ1-5, with D possibly being TRBD1 (6 bases). The CDR3 is 16 residues long. The germline V gene encodes CDR1 DFQATT and CDR2 SNEGSKA (reference sequence). Trimming cost V 3 bases and J 7 bases, with 22 bases left between them. The CDR3 sequence is CSASSLGHEGGQPQHF. DNA of the CDR3: TGCAGTGCTAGTTCCTTGGGACACGAGGGGGGGCAGCCCCAGCATTTT.

The genes are TRBV19 and TRBJ2-5; TRBD2 aligns across 8 bases. V lost 3 bases to trimming and J lost 1 base; unmatched junction nucleotides: 4. CDR3 size: 15 residues. Germline values: CDR1 LNHDA, CDR2 SQIVND (reference sequence). The CDR3 sequence is CASSIRGGFQETQYF. For the CDR3, the DNA is TGTGCCAGTAGTATCCGGGGGGGCTTCCAAGAGACCCAGTACTTC.

The chain is built from TRBV3-1 (or the pseudogene TRBV3-2) and TRBJ2-3; TRBD2 might be the D (5 bases). CDR3 length: 17 amino acids. Germline values: CDR1 LGHDT, CDR2 YNNKEL (reference sequence). V was pared by 0 bases and J by 1 base, with 14 bases between. The CDR3 DNA follows: TGTGCCAGCAGCCAAGATCGCCGGGGTGACGGCACAGATACGCAGTATTTT. Protein product: CASSQDRRGDGTDTQYF.

The chain uses TRBV5-5 and TRBJ1-2; 9 bases match TRBD1. After removal of 3 bases from V and 0 bases from J, the junction contained 6 bases not matched to a gene. Germline assignment: CDR1 SGHKS and CDR2 YYEKEE (reference sequence). The CDR3 has 16 residues. CDR3 bases: TGTGCCAGCAGCTCCGGGACAGGGCAGGCTAACTATGGCTACACCTTC. Translating gives CASSSGTGQANYGYTF.

The chain couples TRBV4-1 to TRBJ2-7; the match to TRBD1 covers 10 bases. V lost 3 bases, J lost 1 base, and 9 bases stayed unmatched. Germline values: CDR1 MGHRA, CDR2 YSYEKL. The CDR3 is made up of 17 amino acids. In DNA, the CDR3 is TGCGCCAGCAGCCACGCTTTCCGGGACAGGGGATCCTACGAGCAGTACTTC. This encodes CASSHAFRDRGSYEQYF.

J is TRBJ1-2 and V is TRBV28; TRBD1 is a possible D gene (6 bases). V was clipped by 4 bases and J by 2 bases, with 11 bases between them. Germline CDR1 MDHEN, CDR2 SYDVKM. The CDR3 length is 14 residues. DNA for the CDR3: TGTGCCAGCAGTTCCGGGACACCGAACTATGGCTACACCTTC. Translation: CASSSGTPNYGYTF.

The rearrangement links TRBV15 to TRBJ2-5; tentative D call: TRBD1 (5 bases). Germline V gene data show CDR1 as LNHNV and CDR2 as YYDKDF (reference sequence). With 0 bases removed from V and 4 bases from J, the gap between germline ends came to 9 bases. The CDR3 runs 14 residues. The CDR3: CATSRDGARETQYF. CDR3 nucleotide sequence: TGTGCCACCAGCAGAGATGGGGCGCGAGAGACCCAGTACTTC.